Presented here are 30 T cell receptor beta chains from one specimen sequenced in a study of high-grade serous ovarian cancer treatment subgroups. Tumor samples were obtained before definitive surgery or chemotherapy. This table comes from immunoSEQ multiplex PCR, and its TCRdb copy is limited to in-frame clones, with some not included. The sample has under 3,000 clones, 55% to 80% seen once. Material: tumor tissue. The source of these receptors is a human donor with high-grade serous ovarian cancer.

The rearrangement uses TRBV5-6 and TRBJ2-7; TRBD2 might be the D (6 bases). Germline V lookup: CDR1 SGHDT, CDR2 YYEEEE. The CDR3 runs to 15 residues. Trimming pared 0 bases from V and 3 bases from J, leaving 13 bases between. The CDR3 sequence is CASSLVGGNLYEQYF. In nucleotides, the CDR3 is TGTGCCAGCAGCTTGGTCGGCGGGAACCTCTACGAGCAGTACTTC.

V is TRBV5-1 and J is TRBJ2-2, with D perhaps TRBD1 or TRBD2 (7 bases each). V lost 6 bases and J 1 base, leaving 13 bases between the germline ends. The CDR3 contains 15 residues. Germline V gene sequence: CDR1 SGHRS, CDR2 YFSETQ. As DNA, the CDR3 is TGCGCCAGCACCAGGGGGGGGCGGAACACCGGGGAGCTGTTTTTT. As protein: CASTRGGRNTGELFF.

The chain links TRBV29-1 to TRBJ2-3, with unresolved D. V was trimmed by 4 bases and J by 0 bases, leaving 5 bases between them. This CDR3 has 12 amino acids. Germline V lookup: CDR1 SQVTM, CDR2 ANQGSEA. The DNA for the CDR3 is TGCAGCGTTGGGGGTAGCACAGATACGCAGTATTTT. Protein product: CSVGGSTDTQYF.

The chain uses TRBV18 and TRBJ1-5; TRBD1 agrees at 9 bases. The CDR3 loop spans 14 amino acids. With 2 bases clipped from V and 5 bases from J, the junction kept 1 base outside the gene matches. Per the germline V gene, CDR1 is KGHSH and CDR2 is LQKENI. In DNA form, the CDR3 reads TGTGCCAGCTCACCAAGGACAGGGGATCAGCCCCAGCATTTT. This codes for CASSPRTGDQPQHF.

The chain has TRBV7-9 and TRBJ2-3; D unresolved. V was cut by 5 bases and J by 2 bases, with 5 bases left in between. Germline-derived CDR1 and CDR2 are SEHNR and FQNEAQ (reference sequence). The CDR3 spans 12 residues. CDR3 residues: CASSGYTDTQYF. Here the CDR3 DNA reads TGTGCCAGCAGCGGTTACACAGATACGCAGTATTTT.

In regard to this clone: The sample holds other DNA sequences that translate to the same CDR3. V usage is TRBV6-5 and J usage is TRBJ2-1; 12 bases are shared with TRBD1. V was clipped by 6 bases and J by 10 bases; unmatched bases: 7. The CDR3 contains 14 residues. The germline CDR1 and CDR2 sequences are MNHEY and SVGAGI. In DNA form, the CDR3 reads TGTGCCAGCAGCTGGGGACAGGGGGCCCCGGAGCAGTTCTTC. It is translated as CASSWGQGAPEQFF.

This rearrangement joins TRBV7-3 to TRBJ2-1; D might be TRBD2 (6 bases). V was cut by 5 bases and J by 5 bases, with 19 bases left in between. The CDR3 has 16 amino acids. Germline CDR1 and CDR2: SGHTA and FQGTGA. This CDR3 reads CASSPISGELHNEQFF. CDR3 DNA: TGTGCCAGCAGCCCAATTTCGGGGGAGCTTCACAATGAGCAGTTCTTC.

This clone has just a few counts. The chain has TRBV19 and TRBJ2-7, with TRBD1 matching 9 bases. V gave up 8 bases and J gave up 5 bases; unmatched junction bases: 7. The CDR3 is 13 residues long. Looked up from germline, CDR1 is LNHDA and CDR2 is SQIVND (reference sequence). The CDR3 loop is CASLGQGTHEQYF. DNA of the CDR3: TGTGCCAGTCTTGGACAGGGGACACACGAGCAGTACTTC.

V is TRBV4-1 and J is TRBJ2-3; no reliable D call. Germline CDR1 reads MGHRA; CDR2 reads YSYEKL. This CDR3 spans 16 amino acids. The V and J ends lost 1 base and 1 base respectively, with 12 bases between them. CDR3 in amino acids: CASSQGATDRTDTQYF. The CDR3 nucleotides are TGCGCCAGCAGCCAAGGAGCTACTGATCGCACAGATACGCAGTATTTT.

V is TRBV20-1 and J is TRBJ1-1; no clear D. There are 9 residues in the CDR3. Per germline, CDR1 DFQATT and CDR2 SNEGSKA (reference sequence). V lost 2 bases to trimming and J lost 7 bases, with 2 bases between them. CDR3 residues: CSARNEAFF. In nucleotides, the CDR3 is TGCAGTGCTAGAAATGAAGCTTTCTTT.

This chain uses TRBV6-5 with TRBJ2-7, with 10 bases that match TRBD1. The CDR3 spans 13 residues. The V segment lost 6 bases and the J segment 7 bases; nucleotides outside the gene matches: 6. Per the germline V gene, CDR1 is MNHEY and CDR2 is SVGAGI. This chain's CDR3 is CASSPRTGGEQYF. The CDR3 DNA is TGTGCCAGCAGCCCACGGACAGGGGGTGAGCAGTACTTC.

This chain connects TRBV7-3 to TRBJ2-2; maybe TRBD2 (5 bases). The germline CDR1 and CDR2 sequences are SGHTA and FQGTGA. Deletions cut 5 bases from V and 4 bases from J, with 14 bases between. This CDR3 region has 15 residues. For the CDR3, the DNA is TGTGCCAGCAGCCAAGGCAGCGGAGGCACCGGGGAGCTGTTTTTT. This codes for CASSQGSGGTGELFF.

This clone occurred a few times. The rearrangement links TRBV2 to TRBJ1-2; D unresolved. CDR1 is SNHLY, CDR2 FYNNEI, per germline. V lost 8 bases, J lost 1 base, and 8 bases lay in between. The CDR3 totals 12 residues. CDR3 nucleotide sequence: TGTGCCAGCTCGGACTATAACTATGGCTACACCTTC. Protein: CASSDYNYGYTF.

V usage is TRBV28 and J usage is TRBJ1-2; D gene unclear. The CDR3 sequence is 13 residues long. Trimming took 6 bases from V and 6 from J, leaving 14 bases between them. Germline V gene data show CDR1 as MDHEN and CDR2 as SYDVKM. The CDR3 DNA is TGTGCCAGCAGGAGGGTCCCACAGAATGGCTACACCTTC. It yields the protein CASRRVPQNGYTF.

The chain carries TRBV11-2 and TRBJ2-5, with 10 bases matching TRBD2. The V gene's germline CDR1 is SGHAT and CDR2 FQNNGV. V lost 2 bases to trimming and J lost 11 bases; unmatched junction nucleotides: 8. CDR3 length equals 14 residues. The DNA for the CDR3 is TGTGCCAGCAGCTTATCAGCGGGGGGGGGCTCGCAGTACTTC. This translates into CASSLSAGGGSQYF.

The rearrangement joins TRBV4-1 to TRBJ2-3; 7 bases are a match to TRBD1. This CDR3 comprises 17 residues. CDR1 and CDR2 from the germline V gene are MGHRA and YSYEKL. V lost 2 bases, J lost 3 bases, and 11 bases stayed unmatched. In nucleotides, the CDR3 is TGCGCCAGCAGCCAACAGGGGGTCAATCCTGGGACAGATACGCAGTATTTT. Translation: CASSQQGVNPGTDTQYF.

The V call is TRBV5-4, the J call TRBJ2-1; 9 bases map to TRBD2. The CDR3 covers 15 residues. Trimming at V came to 4 bases and at J to 5 bases, leaving 7 bases not matched to a gene. The germline gives CDR1 SGHNT, CDR2 YYREEE (reference sequence). The CDR3: CASSIASGTHNEQFF. CDR3 coding DNA: TGTGCCAGCAGCATCGCTAGCGGGACCCACAATGAGCAGTTCTTC.

V usage is TRBV6-5 and J usage is TRBJ2-7; weak D call: TRBD1 (6 bases). Germline V lookup: CDR1 MNHEY, CDR2 SVGAGI. The ends were cut back, 5 bases at V and 4 bases at J, with 15 bases in the middle. The CDR3 is made up of 14 amino acids. The DNA of the CDR3 is TGTGCCAGCAGTCTCACCGGGACACAATACGAGCAGTACTTC. Amino acid sequence: CASSLTGTQYEQYF.

The chain is built from TRBV27 and TRBJ1-1, with unresolved D. Germline assignment: CDR1 MNHEY and CDR2 SMNVEV (reference sequence). CDR3 length: 15 residues. The V end lost 3 bases, the J end lost 0 bases, and 11 bases lay between the germline ends. The CDR3 is CASSFIRFMNTEAFF. The CDR3 bases are TGTGCCAGCAGTTTTATCCGGTTCATGAACACTGAAGCTTTCTTT.

The chain joins TRBV25-1 to TRBJ2-1; no clear D. The V end lost 3 bases, the J end lost 4 bases, and 10 bases lay between the germline ends. Germline CDR1 is MGHDK and CDR2 is SYGVNS. The CDR3 has 14 residues. In nucleotides, the CDR3 is TGTGCCAGCAGTGATGGCCCCCCTTACAATGAGCAGTTCTTC. Its protein product is CASSDGPPYNEQFF.

The chain employs TRBV25-1 and TRBJ1-5; no definite D call. The CDR3 contains 17 residues. The germline V gene has CDR1 MGHDK and CDR2 SYGVNS. V shed 5 bases and J shed 4 bases, with 21 bases lying between them. CDR3 in amino acids: CASSLKIRRGSNQPQHF. CDR3 nucleotides: TGTGCCAGCAGTCTCAAAATTAGGCGGGGATCGAATCAGCCCCAGCATTTT. The whole variable domain, remainder taken from reference TRBV25-1 and TRBJ1-5, is EADIYQTPRYLVIGTGKKITLECSQTMGHDKMYWYQQDPGMELHLIHYSYGVNSTEKGDLSSESTVSRIRTEHFPLTLESARPSHTSQYLCASSLKIRRGSNQPQHFGDGTRLSIL.

This chain uses TRBV5-8 with TRBJ2-3, with TRBD1 matching 10 bases. There are 15 residues in the CDR3. V lost 1 base and J lost 5; bases outside the gene matches: 4. Germline V gene sequence: CDR1 SGHTS, CDR2 YDEGEE. CDR3 amino acids: CASSLLGQGVDTQYF. Written as DNA, the CDR3 is TGTGCCAGCAGCTTGTTAGGACAGGGGGTAGATACGCAGTATTTT. The full variable domain, rest sourced from reference TRBV5-8 and TRBJ2-3, is EAGVTQSPTHLIKTRGQQATLRCSPISGHTSVYWYQQALGLGLQFLLWYDEGEERNRGNFPPRFSGRQFPNYSSELNVNALELEDSALYLCASSLLGQGVDTQYFGPGTRLTVL.

The V call is TRBV28, the J call TRBJ1-1, with unresolved D. CDR1 and CDR2 from the germline V gene are MDHEN and SYDVKM. V was clipped by 3 bases and J by 4 bases, with 12 bases between them. This CDR3 is 14 amino acids long. Here the CDR3 reads CASSLGATGTEAFF. The CDR3 DNA sequence: TGTGCCAGCAGTTTGGGCGCCACCGGCACTGAAGCTTTCTTT.

CDR3 DNA: TGTGCCAGCAGTGAAGCAGGCCAAGGCAATTCACCCCTCCACTTT. Protein product: CASSEAGQGNSPLHF. The chain employs TRBV6-1 and TRBJ1-6; the D is unclear. Trimming left V 0 bases short and J 7 bases short, with 10 bases between. CDR3 length: 15 amino acids. Germline V gene lookup returns CDR1 MNHNS and CDR2 SASEGT.

The chain carries TRBV6-5 and TRBJ2-3, with 7 bases aligning to TRBD2. The CDR3 is 14 residues long. Per the germline V gene, CDR1 is MNHEY and CDR2 is SVGAGI. Trimming at V came to 1 base and at J to 8 bases, leaving 6 bases not matched to a gene. This CDR3 reads CASSYLAGEGTQYF. In DNA form, the CDR3 reads TGTGCCAGCAGTTACTTGGCGGGAGAGGGTACGCAGTATTTT.

The V call is TRBV5-4, the J call TRBJ2-1, with D maybe TRBD1 (7 bases). Trimming took off 1 base at V and 7 bases at J, with 24 bases between the two ends. The CDR3 length is 18 residues. The germline CDR1 and CDR2 sequences are SGHNT and YYREEE (reference sequence). CDR3 nucleotides: TGTGCCAGCAGCTTGCCCCCTGGGCAGGGGGGTTTGGGTAATGAGCAGTTCTTC. It is translated as CASSLPPGQGGLGNEQFF.

The chain uses TRBV29-1 and TRBJ2-5, with 13 nucleotides matching TRBD2. TRBJ2-7 matches the DNA end more closely, so the J call is doubtful. Germline CDR1 reads SQVTM; CDR2 reads ANQGSEA. CDR3 size: 15 residues. The CDR3 reads CSVERLAGGNHEQYF. The CDR3, as DNA: TGCAGCGTTGAGAGACTAGCGGGAGGTAACCACGAGCAGTACTTC.

The J gene is TRBJ1-6, the V gene TRBV5-1; tentative D call: TRBD1 (6 bases). From germline, CDR1 is SGHRS and CDR2 YFSETQ. With 1 base removed from V and 7 bases from J, the gap between germline ends came to 12 bases. The CDR3 covers 15 residues. The DNA of the CDR3 is TGCGCCAGCAGCTTGACGGACAGATTCAATTCACCCCTCCACTTT. Translation: CASSLTDRFNSPLHF.

V and J are TRBV6-5 and TRBJ2-7, with TRBD1 identical over 9 bases. V shed 5 bases, J shed 1 base, and the junction held 3 bases outside the gene matches. This CDR3 is built from 14 residues. CDR1 is MNHEY and CDR2 is SVGAGI in the germline V gene. The CDR3 protein is CASSPGQGSYEQYF. CDR3 nucleotide sequence: TGTGCCAGCAGTCCGGGACAGGGATCCTACGAGCAGTACTTC.

V is TRBV27 and J is TRBJ2-1, with a tentative D call TRBD2 (6 bases). CDR1 and CDR2 (germline): MNHEY, SMNVEV (reference sequence). The germline V and J ends were trimmed by 3 bases and 0 bases, with 15 bases remaining between them. The CDR3 contains 17 residues. The CDR3 DNA follows: TGTGCCAGCAGTTTTAGGGGTCTAGCGAGCTCCTACAATGAGCAGTTCTTC. It codes for CASSFRGLASSYNEQFF.